These 15 T cell receptor beta chains share one sample of origin, sequenced in a study of early T cells in non-severe SARS-CoV-2 infection. One entry per CDR3 protein, called by TCRdb with MiXCR from the 5' RACE reads. The table lists around 82,000 distinct CDR3 sequences, roughly 10% of them singletons. The specimen was whole blood. These receptors came from an adult who was a healthcare worker with PCR-confirmed SARS-CoV-2 infection or an uninfected control (not recorded which).

This clonotype was recorded a few times. The chain recombines TRBV6-1 with TRBJ2-1, with 11 positions matching TRBD1. The CDR3 is 14 residues long. V dropped 8 bases and J dropped 9; count of bases not matched to a gene: 9. CDR1 MNHNS and CDR2 SASEGT come from the germline V gene. The CDR3 sequence is CASLGTGGTGEQFF. The CDR3 DNA reads as TGTGCCAGCTTAGGGACAGGGGGAACAGGTGAGCAGTTCTTC.

Ten or more counts support this clonotype. V gene TRBV7-6 combines with J gene TRBJ2-3; 8 nucleotides agree with TRBD2. Germline CDR1 and CDR2: SGHVS and FNYEAQ. The length of the CDR3 is 16 residues. V dropped 5 bases and J dropped 3; count of bases not matched to a gene: 10. CDR3 DNA: TGTGCCAGCAGCATGCTCAAGACTAGCGAAACAGATACGCAGTATTTT. Encoded protein: CASSMLKTSETDTQYF.

The sample holds many counts of this clonotype. The gene calls are TRBV6-2 or TRBV6-3 and TRBJ1-2; D remains unclear. Germline CDR1 and CDR2: MNHEY and SVGEGT. Trimming stripped 6 bases from V and 2 bases from J, with 10 bases between. This CDR3 has 13 amino acids. The CDR3 nucleotides read TGTGCCAGCAGCGAACAGAGAAACTATGGCTACACCTTC. It translates to CASSEQRNYGYTF.

This chain uses TRBV2 with TRBJ2-5; 7 bases are a match to TRBD1. The CDR3 runs 13 residues. Germline CDR1 SNHLY, CDR2 FYNNEI. The ends lost 5 bases at V and 4 bases at J; junction bases unmatched: 4. The CDR3 protein is CASSNDRAETQYF. DNA for the CDR3: TGTGCCAGCAGTAACGACAGGGCAGAGACCCAGTACTTC.

This clonotype was observed at least ten times. This chain uses TRBV27 with TRBJ2-5; D is undetermined. Germline assignment: CDR1 MNHEY and CDR2 SMNVEV (reference sequence). The CDR3 is made up of 13 amino acids. The V gene lost 1 base and the J gene lost 5 bases, with 8 bases spanning the gap. CDR3 in DNA: TGTGCCAGCAGTTTATATTTTGGGGAGACCCAGTACTTC. This encodes CASSLYFGETQYF.

This clonotype turned up a few times. The chain combines TRBV20-1 with TRBJ2-7, with 7 nucleotides matching TRBD2. The CDR3 spans 15 residues. CDR1 and CDR2 (germline): DFQATT, SNEGSKA (reference sequence). The trim removed 1 base at V and 0 bases at J, leaving 6 bases unmatched. Here the CDR3 DNA reads TGCAGTGCTAGAGGTCCATGGGGGGGCTCCTACGAGCAGTACTTC. It encodes CSARGPWGGSYEQYF.

This clonotype was counted only a few times. The chain has TRBV7-9 and TRBJ1-5, with 8 bases lining up with TRBD1. The CDR3 loop spans 17 amino acids. CDR1 SEHNR and CDR2 FQNEAQ come from the germline V gene (reference sequence). The V gene end was trimmed by 5 bases and the J gene end by 1 base; junction bases not matched to a gene: 10. CDR3 nucleotides: TGTGCCAGCAGCCGTTTCATTGGACAGGGAAGCAATCAGCCCCAGCATTTT. Protein: CASSRFIGQGSNQPQHF. The whole variable domain, filled in from reference TRBV7-9 and TRBJ1-5, reads DTGVSQNPRHKITKRGQNVTFRCDPISEHNRLYWYRQTLGQGPEFLTYFQNEAQLEKSRLLSDRFSAERPKGSFSTLEIQRTEQGDSAMYLCASSRFIGQGSNQPQHFGDGTRLSIL.

The table lists this clonotype with many counts. The chain couples TRBV4-3 to TRBJ1-2; weak D call: TRBD1 (5 bases). Germline assignment: CDR1 LGHNA and CDR2 YSLEER. V shed 1 base and J shed 4 bases, with 13 bases lying between them. The CDR3 is made up of 15 amino acids. CDR3 sequence reads: CASSQVLQEIYGYTF. The CDR3, as DNA: TGCGCCAGCAGCCAAGTACTACAGGAGATCTATGGCTACACCTTC.

The gene calls are TRBV11-2 and TRBJ1-1; 7 bases agree with TRBD1. V lost 2 bases to trimming and J lost 5 bases; unmatched junction nucleotides: 14. In germline, CDR1 is SGHAT, CDR2 FQNNGV. This CDR3 is built from 17 residues. The CDR3 DNA reads TGTGCCAGCAGCTTATCCACAAAGACAGGGACGAGGACTGAAGCTTTCTTT. Translated: CASSLSTKTGTRTEAFF. Full variable domain (missing parts from reference TRBV11-2 and TRBJ1-1): EAGVAQSPRYKIIEKRQSVAFWCNPISGHATLYWYQQILGQGPKLLIQFQNNGVVDDSQLPKDRFSAERLKGVDSTLKIQPAKLEDSAVYLCASSLSTKTGTRTEAFFGQGTRLTVV.

This clonotype was observed many times. The genes are TRBV14 and TRBJ2-3; 9 positions agree with TRBD2. With 2 bases clipped from V and 1 base from J, the junction kept 4 bases outside the gene matches. This CDR3 has 16 amino acids. In germline, CDR1 is SGHDN, CDR2 FVKESK. The CDR3 is CASSQSGGTRTDTQYF. Here the CDR3 DNA reads TGTGCCAGCAGCCAAAGCGGGGGGACTCGCACAGATACGCAGTATTTT.

The sample holds many counts of this clonotype. The chain joins TRBV20-1 to TRBJ2-3; D is undetermined. In germline, CDR1 is DFQATT, CDR2 SNEGSKA (reference sequence). CDR3 length: 11 residues. The V end lost 5 bases, the J end lost 6 bases, and 9 bases lay between the germline ends. CDR3: CSAGIEDTQYF. DNA of the CDR3: TGCAGTGCTGGAATAGAGGATACGCAGTATTTT.

The sample holds a few counts of this clonotype. J is TRBJ2-3 and V is TRBV20-1; 9 nucleotides align to TRBD2. Germline lookup yields CDR1 DFQATT and CDR2 SNEGSKA (reference sequence). CDR3 length: 16 residues. V trimming: 0 bases; J trimming: 2 bases; junction bases outside the gene matches: 6. The DNA for the CDR3 is TGCAGTGCTAGAGATCGCAGCGGGGGGTACACAGATACGCAGTATTTT. Residues: CSARDRSGGYTDTQYF.

This clonotype rates as medium-sized (0.01 to 0.1%). This sequence joins TRBV7-3 and TRBJ1-1; D is unresolved. Germline assignment: CDR1 SGHTA and CDR2 FQGTGA. The V end was cut by 0 bases, the J end by 2 bases, with 10 bases between. This CDR3 has 15 residues. CDR3 nucleotide sequence: TGTGCCAGCAGCTTAACGTCGAACGGTAACACTGAAGCTTTCTTT. Amino acid sequence: CASSLTSNGNTEAFF.

This chain uses TRBV7-9 with TRBJ2-7; perhaps TRBD1 as D (6 bases). This CDR3 contains 14 residues. Germline V lookup: CDR1 SEHNR, CDR2 FQNEAQ (reference sequence). V was cut by 8 bases and J by 6 bases, with 20 bases left in between. The CDR3, as DNA: TGTGCCAGCCGACGAAAGGACACAGGGAGCGAGCAGTACTTC. Residues: CASRRKDTGSEQYF.

The chain carries TRBV29-1 and TRBJ2-1; no definite D call. This CDR3 has 12 residues. V shed 2 bases and J shed 8 bases, with 10 bases lying between them. CDR1 is SQVTM and CDR2 is ANQGSEA in the germline V gene. The CDR3 coding sequence is TGCAGCGTTGAACTAGTGGGCGATGAGCAGTTCTTC. Translation gives CSVELVGDEQFF.